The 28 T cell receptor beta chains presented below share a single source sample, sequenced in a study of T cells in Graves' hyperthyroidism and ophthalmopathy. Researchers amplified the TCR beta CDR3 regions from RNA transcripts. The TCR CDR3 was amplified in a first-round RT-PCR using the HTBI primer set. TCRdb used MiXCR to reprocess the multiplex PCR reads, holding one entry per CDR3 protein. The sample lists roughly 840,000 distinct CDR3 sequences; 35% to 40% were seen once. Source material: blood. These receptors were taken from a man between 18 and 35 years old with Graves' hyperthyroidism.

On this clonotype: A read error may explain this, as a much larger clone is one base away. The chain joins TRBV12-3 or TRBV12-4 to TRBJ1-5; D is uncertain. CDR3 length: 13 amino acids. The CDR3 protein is CASSLQSNRPQHF. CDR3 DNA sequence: TGTGCCAGCAGTTTACAGAGCAATCGGCCCCAGCATTTT.

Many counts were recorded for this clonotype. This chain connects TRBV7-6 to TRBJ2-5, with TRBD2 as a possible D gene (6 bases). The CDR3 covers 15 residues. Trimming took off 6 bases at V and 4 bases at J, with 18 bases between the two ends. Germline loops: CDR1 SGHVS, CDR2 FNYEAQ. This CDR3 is CASSPAGDRRETQYF. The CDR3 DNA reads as TGTGCCAGCAGTCCAGCGGGCGACCGGAGAGAGACCCAGTACTTC.

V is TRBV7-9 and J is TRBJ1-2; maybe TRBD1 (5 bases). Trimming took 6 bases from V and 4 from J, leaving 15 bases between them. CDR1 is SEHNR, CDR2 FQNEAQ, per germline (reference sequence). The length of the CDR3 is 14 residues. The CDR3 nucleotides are TGTGCCAGCAGTAAGGGGATTACGAGCTATGGCTACACCTTC. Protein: CASSKGITSYGYTF.

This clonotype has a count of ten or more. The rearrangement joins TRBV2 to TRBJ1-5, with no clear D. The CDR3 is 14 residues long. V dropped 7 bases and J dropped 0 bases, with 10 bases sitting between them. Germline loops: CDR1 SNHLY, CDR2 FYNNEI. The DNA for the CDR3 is TGTGCCAGCAAGACGGCCGATAGCAATCAGCCCCAGCATTTT. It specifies CASKTADSNQPQHF.

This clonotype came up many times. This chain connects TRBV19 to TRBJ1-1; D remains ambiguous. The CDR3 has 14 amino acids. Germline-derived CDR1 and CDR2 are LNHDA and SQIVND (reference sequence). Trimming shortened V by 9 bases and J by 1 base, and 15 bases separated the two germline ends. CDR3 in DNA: TGTGCCAGCTCCCCGACGGTGGAGAACACTGAAGCTTTCTTT. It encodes CASSPTVENTEAFF.

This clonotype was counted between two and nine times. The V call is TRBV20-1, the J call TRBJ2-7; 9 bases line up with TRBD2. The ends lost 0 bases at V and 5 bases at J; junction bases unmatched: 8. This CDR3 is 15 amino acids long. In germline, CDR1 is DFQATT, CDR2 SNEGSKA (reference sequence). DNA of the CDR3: TGCAGTGCTAGAGACTCTGCGGGGGGGTCCCACGAGCAGTACTTC. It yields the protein CSARDSAGGSHEQYF.

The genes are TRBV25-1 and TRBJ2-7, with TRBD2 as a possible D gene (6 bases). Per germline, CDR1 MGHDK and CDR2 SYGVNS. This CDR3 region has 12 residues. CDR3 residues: CASRLGSREQYF. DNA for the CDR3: TGTGCTTCACGACTAGGTTCTCGAGAGCAGTACTTC.

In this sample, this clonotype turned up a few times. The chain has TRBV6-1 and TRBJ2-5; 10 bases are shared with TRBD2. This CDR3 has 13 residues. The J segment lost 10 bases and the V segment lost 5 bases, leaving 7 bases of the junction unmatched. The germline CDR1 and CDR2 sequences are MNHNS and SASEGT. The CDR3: CASSLRLAGHQYF. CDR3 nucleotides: TGTGCCAGCAGTCTTCGACTAGCGGGCCACCAGTACTTC.

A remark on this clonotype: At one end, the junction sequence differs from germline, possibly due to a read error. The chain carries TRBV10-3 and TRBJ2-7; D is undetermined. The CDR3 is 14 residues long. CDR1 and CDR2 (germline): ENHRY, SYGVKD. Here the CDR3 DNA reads TGTGCCATCAATGAGTCAGGACCGGGCCACGAGCAGTACTTC. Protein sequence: CAINESGPGHEQYF.

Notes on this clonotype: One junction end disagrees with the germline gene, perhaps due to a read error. This CDR3 reads CASSSGPRGREFYGQYF. The CDR3, as DNA: TGTGCCAGCAGCTCGGGCCCCAGGGGCAGGGAATTTTACGGGCAGTACTTC. V is TRBV11-2 and J is TRBJ2-7, with D perhaps TRBD1 (6 bases). The CDR3 runs 17 residues. From germline, CDR1 is SGHAT and CDR2 FQNNGV.

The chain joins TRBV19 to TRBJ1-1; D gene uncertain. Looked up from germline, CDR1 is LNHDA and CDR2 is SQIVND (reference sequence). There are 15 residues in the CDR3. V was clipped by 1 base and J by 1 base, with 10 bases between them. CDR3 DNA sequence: TGTGCCAGTAGTATAGTTACAGCAGGGAACACTGAAGCTTTCTTT. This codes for CASSIVTAGNTEAFF.

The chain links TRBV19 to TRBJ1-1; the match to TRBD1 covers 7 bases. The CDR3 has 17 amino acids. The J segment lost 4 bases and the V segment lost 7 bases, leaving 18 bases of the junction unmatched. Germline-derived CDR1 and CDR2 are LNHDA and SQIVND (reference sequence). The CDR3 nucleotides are TGTGCCAGTATCCAGATCGGGGCGGGACAGCTAGCCACTGAAGCTTTCTTT. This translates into CASIQIGAGQLATEAFF.

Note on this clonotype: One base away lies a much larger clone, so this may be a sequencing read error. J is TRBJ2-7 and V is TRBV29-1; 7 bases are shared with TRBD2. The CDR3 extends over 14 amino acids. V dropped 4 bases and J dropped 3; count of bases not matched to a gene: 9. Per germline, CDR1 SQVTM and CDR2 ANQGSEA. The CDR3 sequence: CSVGGGEGLYEQYF. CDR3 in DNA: TGCAGCGTTGGAGGCGGGGAGGGCCTCTACGAGCAGTACTTC.

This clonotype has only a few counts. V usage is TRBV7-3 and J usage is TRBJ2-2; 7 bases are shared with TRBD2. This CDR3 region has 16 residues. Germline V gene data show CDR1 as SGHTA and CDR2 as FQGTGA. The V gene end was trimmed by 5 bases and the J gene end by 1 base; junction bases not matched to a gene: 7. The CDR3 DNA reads TGTGCCAGCAGCCCCCGCGGGACTAAGAACACCGGGGAGCTGTTTTTT. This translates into CASSPRGTKNTGELFF. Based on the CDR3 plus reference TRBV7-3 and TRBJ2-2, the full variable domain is GAGVSQTPSNKVTEKGKYVELRCDPISGHTALYWYRQSLGQGPEFLIYFQGTGAADDSGLPNDRFFAVRPEGSVSTLKIQRTERGDSAVYLCASSPRGTKNTGELFFGEGSRLTVL.

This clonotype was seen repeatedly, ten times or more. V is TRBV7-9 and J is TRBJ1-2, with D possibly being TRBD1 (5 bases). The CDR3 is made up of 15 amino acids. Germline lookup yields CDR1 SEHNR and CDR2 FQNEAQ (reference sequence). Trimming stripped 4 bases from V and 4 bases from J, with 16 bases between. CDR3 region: CASSSTPPDIYGYTF. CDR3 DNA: TGTGCCAGCAGCTCCACCCCACCGGACATCTATGGCTACACCTTC.

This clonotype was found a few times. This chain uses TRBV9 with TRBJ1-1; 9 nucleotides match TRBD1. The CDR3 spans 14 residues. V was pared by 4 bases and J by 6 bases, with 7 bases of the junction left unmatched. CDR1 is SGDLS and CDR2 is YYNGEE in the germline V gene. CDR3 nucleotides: TGTGCCAGCAGCCTAAGGGGACAGGGAGCTGAAGCTTTCTTT. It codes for CASSLRGQGAEAFF. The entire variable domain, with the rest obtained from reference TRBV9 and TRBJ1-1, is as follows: DSGVTQTPKHLITATGQRVTLRCSPRSGDLSVYWYQQSLDQGLQFLIQYYNGEERAKGNILERFSAQQFPDLHSELNLSSLELGDSALYFCASSLRGQGAEAFFGQGTRLTVV.

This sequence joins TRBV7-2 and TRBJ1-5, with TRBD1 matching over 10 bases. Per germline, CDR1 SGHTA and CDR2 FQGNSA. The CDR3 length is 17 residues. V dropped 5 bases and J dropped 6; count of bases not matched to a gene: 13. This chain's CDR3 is CASSPGVGQGLGQPQHF. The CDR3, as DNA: TGTGCCAGCAGCCCCGGAGTGGGACAGGGGTTGGGTCAGCCCCAGCATTTT.

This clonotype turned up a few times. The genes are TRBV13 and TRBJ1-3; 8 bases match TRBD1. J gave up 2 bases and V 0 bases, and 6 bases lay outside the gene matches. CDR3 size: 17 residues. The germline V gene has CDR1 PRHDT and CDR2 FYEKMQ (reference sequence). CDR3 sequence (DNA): TGTGCCAGCAGCTTAGGGGACAGGGCTTTGCCTGGAAACACCATATATTTT. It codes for CASSLGDRALPGNTIYF.

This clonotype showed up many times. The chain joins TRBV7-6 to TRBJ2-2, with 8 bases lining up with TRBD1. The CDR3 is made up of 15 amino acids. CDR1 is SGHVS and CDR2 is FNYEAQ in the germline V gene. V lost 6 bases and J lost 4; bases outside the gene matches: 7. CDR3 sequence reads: CASSPGTGGTGELFF. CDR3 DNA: TGTGCCAGCAGTCCCGGTACAGGGGGCACCGGGGAGCTGTTTTTT.

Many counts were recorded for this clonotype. CDR3 bases: TGTGCCAGCAGTGAGAGTGGACCCGAGGATCAGCCCCAGCATTTT. Translating it yields CASSESGPEDQPQHF. The chain is built from TRBV2 and TRBJ1-5; D gene ambiguous. V was pared by 3 bases and J by 5 bases, with 14 bases between. CDR1 and CDR2 from the germline V gene are SNHLY and FYNNEI. CDR3 length equals 15 residues.

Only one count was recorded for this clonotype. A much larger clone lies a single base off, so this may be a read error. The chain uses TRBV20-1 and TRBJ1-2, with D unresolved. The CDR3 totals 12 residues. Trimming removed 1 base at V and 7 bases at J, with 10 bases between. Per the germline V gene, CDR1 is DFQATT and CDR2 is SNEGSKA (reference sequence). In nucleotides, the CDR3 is TGCAGTGCTAGAGGGGTAGCGTCTGGCTACACCTTC. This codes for CSARGVASGYTF.

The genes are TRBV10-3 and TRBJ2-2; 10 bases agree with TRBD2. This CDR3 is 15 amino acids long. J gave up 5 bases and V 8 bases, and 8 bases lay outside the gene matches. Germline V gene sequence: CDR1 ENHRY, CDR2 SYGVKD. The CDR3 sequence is CAIPALAGETGELFF. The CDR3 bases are TGTGCCATCCCCGCGCTAGCGGGGGAGACCGGGGAGCTGTTTTTT.

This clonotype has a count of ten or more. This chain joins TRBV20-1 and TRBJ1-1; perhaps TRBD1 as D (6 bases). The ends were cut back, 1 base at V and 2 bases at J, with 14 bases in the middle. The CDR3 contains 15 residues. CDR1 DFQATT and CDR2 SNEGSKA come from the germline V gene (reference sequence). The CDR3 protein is CSARATDSFNTEAFF. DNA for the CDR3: TGCAGTGCTAGAGCTACGGACAGCTTTAACACTGAAGCTTTCTTT.

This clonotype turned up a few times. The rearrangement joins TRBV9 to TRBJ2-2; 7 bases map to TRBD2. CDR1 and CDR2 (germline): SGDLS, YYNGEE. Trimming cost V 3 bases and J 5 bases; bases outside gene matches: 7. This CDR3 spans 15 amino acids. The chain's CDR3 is CASSEGAGLTGELFF. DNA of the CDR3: TGTGCCAGCAGCGAAGGGGCGGGACTAACCGGGGAGCTGTTTTTT.

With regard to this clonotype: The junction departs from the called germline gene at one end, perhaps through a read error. The DNA of the CDR3 is TGTGCCAGCAGTTTTCCGATCGTCGATAGCAATCAGCCCCAGCATTTT. It codes for CASSFPIVDSNQPQHF. The chain joins TRBV10-3 to TRBJ1-5; D is unresolved. Per the germline V gene, CDR1 is ENHRY and CDR2 is SYGVKD. CDR3 length: 16 amino acids.

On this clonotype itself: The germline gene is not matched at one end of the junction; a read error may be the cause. Written as DNA, the CDR3 is TGTGCCAGCAGCCCCCGACAGGGGGCGGGAGAGACCCAGTACTTC. This encodes CASSPRQGAGETQYF. V is TRBV4-1 and J is TRBJ2-5; 10 bases fit TRBD1. CDR1 and CDR2 (germline): MGHRA, YSYEKL. The CDR3 has 15 residues.

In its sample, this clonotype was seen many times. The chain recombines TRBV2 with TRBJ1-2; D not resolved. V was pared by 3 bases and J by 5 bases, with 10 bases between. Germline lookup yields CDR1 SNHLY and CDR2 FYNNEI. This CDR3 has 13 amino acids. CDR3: CASSENGLYGYTF. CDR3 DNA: TGTGCCAGCAGTGAGAACGGACTATATGGCTACACCTTC.

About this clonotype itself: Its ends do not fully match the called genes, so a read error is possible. The CDR3 nucleotides are TGTGCCTGGAGTGTAGGACAGGGGCGAGAGACCCAGTACTTC. It specifies CAWSVGQGRETQYF. V gene TRBV20-1 combines with J gene TRBJ2-5, with 9 bases aligning to TRBD1. From germline, CDR1 is DFQATT and CDR2 SNEGSKA (reference sequence). There are 14 residues in the CDR3.